Each of the 21 T cell receptor beta chains below was sequenced from the same sample in a study of blood T cell repertoires in COVID-19. The assay was immunoSEQ multiplex PCR, and TCRdb's table has in-frame clones only and misses some. This table holds roughly 140,000 clones, approximately 82% found once. Material for sequencing was peripheral blood. These receptors all stem from a woman in her fifties or sixties with acute or convalescent COVID-19.

This clone has just a few counts. The chain recombines TRBV28 with TRBJ1-5; D is perhaps TRBD1 (6 bases). The CDR3 spans 17 residues. From germline, CDR1 is MDHEN and CDR2 SYDVKM. The ends were cut back, 3 bases at V and 0 bases at J, with 15 bases in the middle. CDR3 bases: TGTGCCAGCAGTTTGGGTTCCAGGGGTTATAGCAATCAGCCCCAGCATTTT. Encoded protein: CASSLGSRGYSNQPQHF.

The CDR3 protein is CASSFASAGDTQYF. CDR3 sequence (DNA): TGTGCCAGCAGCTTCGCTAGCGCAGGAGATACGCAGTATTTT. This sequence joins TRBV7-2 and TRBJ2-3; D is possibly TRBD2 (6 bases). CDR1 and CDR2 (germline): SGHTA, FQGNSA. Trimming pared 3 bases from V and 5 bases from J, leaving 12 bases between. The CDR3 runs to 14 residues.

This clone showed up just once. This sequence joins TRBV28 and TRBJ2-5, with D perhaps matching TRBD1 (6 bases). CDR1 is MDHEN and CDR2 is SYDVKM in the germline V gene. The V gene lost 5 bases and the J gene lost 4 bases, with 17 bases spanning the gap. The CDR3 totals 15 residues. The CDR3: CASSPSGQPGETQYF. Written as DNA, the CDR3 is TGTGCCAGCAGTCCATCGGGACAACCGGGAGAGACCCAGTACTTC.

The rearrangement links TRBV9 to TRBJ2-1; D remains unclear. Germline CDR1 SGDLS, CDR2 YYNGEE. This CDR3 region has 15 residues. The V end lost 0 bases, the J end lost 0 bases, and 7 bases lay between the germline ends. CDR3 coding DNA: TGTGCCAGCAGCGTAGCCGCGGTCTCCTACAATGAGCAGTTCTTC. Its translation: CASSVAAVSYNEQFF.

The chain is built from TRBV28 and TRBJ1-4; D gene ambiguous. The V end was cut by 4 bases, the J end by 1 base, with 10 bases between. CDR1 MDHEN and CDR2 SYDVKM come from the germline V gene. The CDR3 is 15 residues long. The CDR3 protein is CASSSTAGTNEKLFF. CDR3 nucleotide sequence: TGTGCCAGCAGTTCTACCGCCGGAACTAATGAAAAACTGTTTTTT. The full variable domain, in which reference TRBV28 and TRBJ1-4 provide the parts outside the CDR3, is DVKVTQSSRYLVKRTGEKVFLECVQDMDHENMFWYRQDPGLGLRLIYFSYDVKMKEKGDIPEGYSVSREKKERFSLILESASTNQTSMYLCASSSTAGTNEKLFFGSGTQLSVL.

The chain carries TRBV4-3 and TRBJ2-3, with D possibly matching TRBD2 (5 bases). Trimming pared 1 base from V and 4 bases from J, leaving 12 bases between. The V gene's germline CDR1 is LGHNA and CDR2 YSLEER. This CDR3 has 15 residues. The CDR3 loop is CASSQGDGRADTQYF. Written as DNA, the CDR3 is TGCGCCAGCAGCCAAGGGGATGGGCGGGCAGATACGCAGTATTTT.

The V and J genes are TRBV3-1 (or the pseudogene TRBV3-2) and TRBJ1-4; 9 bases fit TRBD1. V dropped 0 bases and J dropped 3; count of bases not matched to a gene: 5. Germline loops: CDR1 LGHDT, CDR2 YNNKEL (reference sequence). The CDR3 covers 17 residues. The CDR3 DNA reads as TGTGCCAGCAGCCAAGATTACAGGGGGCCGTCTAATGAAAAACTGTTTTTT. It specifies CASSQDYRGPSNEKLFF.

The genes are TRBV9 and TRBJ1-4; 7 bases are shared with TRBD1. CDR3 length: 14 amino acids. Germline assignment: CDR1 SGDLS and CDR2 YYNGEE. V trimming: 5 bases; J trimming: 8 bases; junction bases outside the gene matches: 9. The CDR3 coding sequence is TGTGCCAGCAGTGCCCGACAGGGCGGAGAAAAACTGTTTTTT. This gives the protein CASSARQGGEKLFF.

The genes are TRBV27 and TRBJ2-3, with D maybe TRBD1 (5 bases). V lost 1 base and J lost 2, with 13 bases in between. The CDR3 extends over 16 amino acids. Per germline, CDR1 MNHEY and CDR2 SMNVEV (reference sequence). The CDR3 reads CASSLFGRAYTDTQYF. The CDR3 nucleotides are TGTGCCAGCAGTTTATTTGGCAGGGCCTACACAGATACGCAGTATTTT.

V is TRBV29-1 and J is TRBJ1-4; 9 bases fit TRBD1. The CDR3 has 13 residues. The trim removed 5 bases at V and 8 bases at J, leaving 6 bases unmatched. Germline V gives CDR1 SQVTM, CDR2 ANQGSEA. The CDR3 protein is CSVMDRGEEKLFF. CDR3 bases: TGCAGCGTTATGGACAGGGGAGAAGAAAAACTGTTTTTT.

This clone was seen at least ten times. This chain uses TRBV7-2 with TRBJ2-7, with D possibly matching TRBD1 (5 bases). Germline CDR1 and CDR2: SGHTA and FQGNSA. This CDR3 region has 14 residues. Trimming pared 2 bases from V and 3 bases from J, leaving 11 bases between. The CDR3 protein is CASSLWGPGYEQYF. DNA for the CDR3: TGTGCCAGCAGCTTATGGGGCCCGGGCTACGAGCAGTACTTC. The full variable domain, with the rest looked up from reference TRBV7-2 and TRBJ2-7, is GAGVSQSPSNKVTEKGKDVELRCDPISGHTALYWYRQSLGQGLEFLIYFQGNSAPDKSGLPSDRFSAERTGGSVSTLTIQRTQQEDSAVYLCASSLWGPGYEQYFGPGTRLTVT.

This clone was picked up a small number of times. The chain is built from TRBV6-6 and TRBJ2-1; 7 nucleotides match TRBD2. There are 14 residues in the CDR3. Germline loops: CDR1 MNHNY, CDR2 SVGAGI (reference sequence). V lost 6 bases and J lost 6; bases outside the gene matches: 8. CDR3 sequence reads: CASSLSRGSNEQFF. In DNA, the CDR3 is TGTGCCAGCAGCCTATCGCGGGGGAGCAATGAGCAGTTCTTC.

The rearrangement links TRBV28 to TRBJ1-4; D remains ambiguous. This CDR3 is 14 amino acids long. CDR1 is MDHEN, CDR2 SYDVKM, per germline. The germline V and J ends were trimmed by 4 bases and 4 bases, with 10 bases remaining between them. CDR3 sequence reads: CASSSTGSNEKLFF. The CDR3 bases are TGTGCCAGCAGTTCAACCGGGAGTAATGAAAAACTGTTTTTT.

This clone was seen only a few times. The chain recombines TRBV28 with TRBJ1-2, with TRBD1 as a possible D gene (6 bases). This CDR3 is built from 13 residues. Per the germline V gene, CDR1 is MDHEN and CDR2 is SYDVKM. The V end was cut by 2 bases, the J end by 7 bases, with 11 bases between. Written as DNA, the CDR3 is TGTGCCAGCAGTTTAAACAGGGTTGGTGGCTACACCTTC. Translated: CASSLNRVGGYTF.

The rearrangement uses TRBV2 and TRBJ1-2; tentative D call: TRBD1 (6 bases). CDR3 length: 13 amino acids. V lost 2 bases and J lost 2, with 6 bases in between. Germline CDR1 is SNHLY and CDR2 is FYNNEI. The CDR3 bases are TGTGCCAGCAGTGAAACAGGGAACTATGGCTACACCTTC. Encoded protein: CASSETGNYGYTF.

This clone showed up just once. V and J are TRBV5-1 and TRBJ1-1; 9 bases map to TRBD1. Germline CDR1 reads SGHRS; CDR2 reads YFSETQ. The CDR3 runs to 16 residues. V shed 5 bases and J 4 bases; nucleotides not matched to a gene: 12. CDR3 region: CASRDSVGQGITEAFF. Here the CDR3 DNA reads TGCGCCAGCAGGGACAGCGTTGGACAGGGGATCACTGAAGCTTTCTTT.

This sequence joins TRBV4-3 and TRBJ2-1; TRBD2 aligns across 7 bases. The trim removed 1 base at V and 9 bases at J, leaving 9 bases unmatched. Looked up from germline, CDR1 is LGHNA and CDR2 is YSLEER. CDR3 length: 15 residues. The CDR3 is CASSQVPAGWIEQFF. As DNA, the CDR3 is TGCGCCAGCAGCCAAGTACCAGCGGGATGGATTGAGCAGTTCTTC.

V usage is TRBV2 and J usage is TRBJ2-1, with a weak D call TRBD1 (5 bases). The CDR3 extends over 11 amino acids. Germline V lookup: CDR1 SNHLY, CDR2 FYNNEI. V was shortened by 7 bases and J by 15 bases, with 16 bases between the two germline ends. CDR3 nucleotides: TGTGCCAGCACTCAAGGGGTTTCGTGGTTCTTC. This sequence encodes CASTQGVSWFF.

The gene calls are TRBV27 and TRBJ1-2; D is uncertain. Trimming removed 6 bases at V and 8 bases at J, with 13 bases between. The CDR3 is 12 residues long. Looked up from germline, CDR1 is MNHEY and CDR2 is SMNVEV (reference sequence). CDR3 bases: TGTGCCAGCAGGGGATCCTCGGGGGGCTACACCTTC. As protein: CASRGSSGGYTF.

The chain has TRBV18 and TRBJ1-1; TRBD1 matches at 7 bases. V was clipped by 3 bases and J by 3 bases; unmatched bases: 4. The V gene's germline CDR1 is KGHSH and CDR2 LQKENI. The CDR3 consists of 14 residues. The CDR3 bases are TGTGCCAGCTCACCCACAGGGGCGGACACTGAAGCTTTCTTT. It translates to CASSPTGADTEAFF.

This chain connects TRBV28 to TRBJ1-5; D gene unclear. CDR3 size: 16 residues. Trimming removed 8 bases at V and 0 bases at J, with 17 bases between. Per germline, CDR1 MDHEN and CDR2 SYDVKM. This chain's CDR3 is CASPHRVHYSNQPQHF. The CDR3 DNA reads as TGTGCCAGCCCCCACCGGGTCCATTATAGCAATCAGCCCCAGCATTTT.